One sample yielded the 16 T cell receptor beta chains listed below, sequenced in a study of blood T cell repertoires in COVID-19. Repertoires were generated with immunoSEQ multiplex PCR, while TCRdb's copy carries only in-frame clones and drops some. The sample includes tens of thousands of clones, 85% to 90% of them seen just once. The sample taken for sequencing was peripheral blood. These receptors were taken from a man aged 55 to 70 with acute or convalescent COVID-19.

The rearrangement links TRBV9 to TRBJ1-3; D perhaps matches TRBD1 (6 bases). The V end lost 4 bases, the J end lost 0 bases, and 23 bases lay between the germline ends. The CDR3 spans 19 residues. Germline loops: CDR1 SGDLS, CDR2 YYNGEE. CDR3 sequence reads: CASSLGARVHSSSGNTIYF. CDR3 nucleotide sequence: TGTGCCAGCAGCCTGGGGGCCCGAGTGCATTCAAGCTCTGGAAACACCATATATTTT.

In its sample, this clone was seen a few times. The chain joins TRBV29-1 to TRBJ2-1, with D maybe TRBD2 (6 bases). Trimming pared 0 bases from V and 4 bases from J, leaving 7 bases between. Germline CDR1 reads SQVTM; CDR2 reads ANQGSEA. This CDR3 contains 13 residues. CDR3 sequence: CSVEDGGYNEQFF. The CDR3 bases are TGCAGCGTTGAAGATGGGGGGTACAATGAGCAGTTCTTC.

The chain couples TRBV3-1 (or the pseudogene TRBV3-2) to TRBJ1-6, with a tentative D call TRBD1 (5 bases). There are 15 residues in the CDR3. Germline V gene sequence: CDR1 LGHDT, CDR2 YNNKEL (reference sequence). V dropped 1 base and J dropped 9 bases, with 13 bases sitting between them. In DNA, the CDR3 is TGTGCCAGCAGCCAAGGACAAGGACAAACTTCACCCCTCCACTTT. Translating gives CASSQGQGQTSPLHF.

This clone was picked up one time. This chain joins TRBV13 and TRBJ1-1, with D uncertain. This CDR3 region has 14 residues. Germline CDR1 and CDR2: PRHDT and FYEKMQ (reference sequence). Trimming left V 3 bases short and J 0 bases short, with 8 bases between. The DNA for the CDR3 is TGTGCCAGCAGCTTCACAGAATTGAACACTGAAGCTTTCTTT. This codes for CASSFTELNTEAFF.

The V and J genes are TRBV10-1 and TRBJ2-1; 7 nucleotides line up with TRBD2. With 4 bases clipped from V and 12 bases from J, the junction kept 9 bases outside the gene matches. Germline CDR1 WNHNN, CDR2 SYGVQD (reference sequence). This CDR3 is built from 13 residues. The CDR3 nucleotides read TGCGCCAGCAGTGGGAGTGGGGGGGGAGCGCAGTTCTTC. Protein product: CASSGSGGGAQFF.

This sequence joins TRBV10-3 and TRBJ2-1; the D gene is possibly TRBD2 (6 bases). Trimming left V 4 bases short and J 0 bases short, with 16 bases between. The germline CDR1 and CDR2 sequences are ENHRY and SYGVKD. The CDR3 contains 17 residues. The CDR3 here is CAISGLSDGGSYNEQFF. The DNA of the CDR3 is TGTGCCATCAGTGGACTCTCGGACGGGGGCTCCTACAATGAGCAGTTCTTC.

J is TRBJ1-1 and V is TRBV18, with D unresolved. The germline V and J ends were trimmed by 3 bases and 0 bases, with 8 bases remaining between them. The length of the CDR3 is 14 residues. Germline V CDR1 and CDR2: KGHSH, LQKENI. The CDR3 protein is CASSPVDMNTEAFF. The DNA for the CDR3 is TGTGCCAGCTCACCGGTAGATATGAACACTGAAGCTTTCTTT.

This chain joins TRBV6-2 or TRBV6-3 and TRBJ1-3, with D uncertain. Germline CDR1 MNHEY, CDR2 SVGEGT. The CDR3 consists of 14 residues. V gave up 2 bases and J gave up 0 bases, with 5 bases separating them. Written as DNA, the CDR3 is TGTGCCAGCAGTTACGCCAGCTCTGGAAACACCATATATTTT. Protein product: CASSYASSGNTIYF.

V gene TRBV15 combines with J gene TRBJ2-1; 10 bases align to TRBD2. Per germline, CDR1 LNHNV and CDR2 YYDKDF (reference sequence). The CDR3 is 16 amino acids. The J segment lost 4 bases and the V segment lost 1 base, leaving 4 bases of the junction unmatched. CDR3 sequence: CATSRVLAGAYNEQFF. The CDR3 bases are TGTGCCACCAGCAGAGTTCTAGCGGGGGCTTACAATGAGCAGTTCTTC.

This clone was seen just once. The chain is built from TRBV7-2 and TRBJ1-1; D unresolved. Germline V lookup: CDR1 SGHTA, CDR2 FQGNSA. The CDR3 covers 17 residues. Trimming removed 5 bases at V and 5 bases at J, with 24 bases between. CDR3: CASSLRFNHRSGTEAFF. The CDR3 DNA reads TGTGCCAGCAGCCTCAGATTTAATCACCGAAGTGGTACTGAAGCTTTCTTT. Drawing the rest from reference TRBV7-2 and TRBJ1-1, the complete variable domain is GAGVSQSPSNKVTEKGKDVELRCDPISGHTALYWYRQSLGQGLEFLIYFQGNSAPDKSGLPSDRFSAERTGGSVSTLTIQRTQQEDSAVYLCASSLRFNHRSGTEAFFGQGTRLTVV.

This rearrangement joins TRBV19 to TRBJ1-1; 9 nucleotides match TRBD1. After removal of 0 bases from V and 6 bases from J, the junction contained 2 bases not matched to a gene. This CDR3 spans 14 amino acids. Germline V CDR1 and CDR2: LNHDA, SQIVND (reference sequence). The CDR3 spells CASSIEGQGAEAFF. The CDR3 region has the DNA TGTGCCAGTAGTATAGAGGGACAGGGTGCTGAAGCTTTCTTT.

The chain carries TRBV3-1 (or the pseudogene TRBV3-2) and TRBJ2-1; TRBD2 matches at 15 bases. V shed 8 bases and J 5 bases; nucleotides not matched to a gene: 7. From germline, CDR1 is LGHDT and CDR2 YNNKEL (reference sequence). This CDR3 is built from 16 residues. CDR3 DNA sequence: TGTGCCAGCCGGACTAGCGGGGGGGCCTTTAACAATGAGCAGTTCTTC. Amino acid sequence: CASRTSGGAFNNEQFF.

The chain combines TRBV7-3 with TRBJ2-5; no firm D call. CDR3 length: 13 residues. In germline, CDR1 is SGHTA, CDR2 FQGTGA. Trimming shortened V by 6 bases and J by 1 base, and 9 bases separated the two germline ends. DNA of the CDR3: TGTGCCAGCAGTAACTACCCCCAAGAGACCCAGTACTTC. This codes for CASSNYPQETQYF.

The rearrangement uses TRBV11-2 and TRBJ2-1; perhaps TRBD2 as D (5 bases). The CDR3 is made up of 18 amino acids. V dropped 2 bases and J dropped 8 bases, with 25 bases sitting between them. Per germline, CDR1 SGHAT and CDR2 FQNNGV. The CDR3 region has the DNA TGTGCCAGCAGCTTAAGTACTTCTGCGAGGGCTAGGCACCATGAGCAGTTCTTC. It yields the protein CASSLSTSARARHHEQFF.

The CDR3 nucleotides are TGTGCCAGCAGCTTAGATATTTGGCTAGCGGGGGTCGGGCAGACCCAGTACTTC. As protein: CASSLDIWLAGVGQTQYF. V is TRBV11-2 and J is TRBJ2-5, with 10 bases identical to TRBD2. V trimming: 0 bases; J trimming: 6 bases; junction bases outside the gene matches: 13. The germline gives CDR1 SGHAT, CDR2 FQNNGV. The CDR3 is 18 residues long.

This chain connects TRBV6-5 to TRBJ2-1; the match to TRBD2 covers 11 bases. V was clipped by 1 base and J by 2 bases; unmatched bases: 1. The CDR3 covers 16 residues. Per germline, CDR1 MNHEY and CDR2 SVGAGI. CDR3 in DNA: TGTGCCAGCAGTTACTTAGCGGGAGGGCCCTACAATGAGCAGTTCTTC. Translated, it gives CASSYLAGGPYNEQFF.